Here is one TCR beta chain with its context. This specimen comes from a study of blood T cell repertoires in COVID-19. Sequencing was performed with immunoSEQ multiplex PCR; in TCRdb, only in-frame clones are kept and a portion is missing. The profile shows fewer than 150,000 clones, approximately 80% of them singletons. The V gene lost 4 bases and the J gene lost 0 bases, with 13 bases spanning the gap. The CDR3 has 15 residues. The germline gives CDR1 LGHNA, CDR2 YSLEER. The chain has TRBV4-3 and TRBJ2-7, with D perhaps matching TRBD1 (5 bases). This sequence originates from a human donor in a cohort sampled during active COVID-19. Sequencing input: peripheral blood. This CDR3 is CASSPETDASYEQYF. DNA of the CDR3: TGCGCCAGCAGCCCGGAGACAGACGCCTCCTACGAGCAGTACTTC.